This T cell receptor (beta chain) stems from a study of blood T cell repertoires in COVID-19 (TCRdb year 2020). Notes on the research overall: The collaborator samples originated in the United States, Italy and Spain and spanned the acute and convalescent phases of COVID-19. Nearly every sample came with metadata listing a de-identified subject ID, COVID-19 status, age in years and sex. The dataset comprised deeply sampled blood TCRbeta repertoires from subjects exposed to, actively infected with, or recovered from COVID-19. The repertoires were released in a freely available public database meant as a resource for research on the immune response to SARS-CoV-2. The samples were drawn from two sources: the first 160 participants of the ongoing ImmuneRACE study, and about 1,300 subjects contributed by 6 global collaborators. The prospective study material was composed of cDNA or gDNA derived from T cells, B-cell-depleted T cells, or PBMCs. Where available, HLA class I and class II types were obtained from metadata supplied by the sample provider rather than from assay-based typing.

The immunoSEQ Assay, a bias-controlled multiplex PCR, was used to amplify TCRbeta CDR3 regions from genomic DNA. For the original study's pipeline: The number of nucleated cells in each sample was estimated by amplification of reference gene primers within the assay. To quantify the absolute abundance of each unique TCRbeta CDR3 rearrangement, sequence reads were collapsed and filtered. Productive Simpson clonality was computed per sample as the square root of Simpson's diversity index over productive rearrangements. TCRdb re-hosts the immuneACCESS table, in-frame sequences only. Its copies lack some clones; in the studies checked, an unresolved V gene accounts for under half of them, and the cause for the rest is not known. That table is the source of V, J and clone size, and D and trimming were worked out from the DNA. The sample includes about 310,000 clones, with around 91% observed a single time. The leading ten clones occupy roughly 4.3% of the sample.

V is pared back by 2 bases and J by 6 bases, with 5 bases lying between the germline termini. CDR3 length: 11 amino acids, cysteine to phenylalanine. Only the CDR3 region is kept as DNA, spanning 33 bases read in frame from base 1. From a lookup of the germline V gene (reference sequence), CDR1 and CDR2 are GTSNPN and SVGIG. Enrolling through a virtual design, the prospective study's participants ranged in age from roughly 18 to 89 years and lived across more than 20 United States geographic areas. In the prospective study, participants were assigned to cohorts based on the clinical history participants reported in a screening survey and a study questionnaire. Each participant in the prospective study had whole blood, serum and a nasopharyngeal or oropharyngeal swab collected by mobile phlebotomists. Prospective study participants could optionally give additional blood draws and questionnaires over an approximately 2-month period. Blood samples from the prospective study were shipped frozen or at room temperature prior to DNA extraction.

Broad study findings and their caveats: The amount of clinical and demographic metadata varied by source and participant and was provided uncurated.

Comment on this clone: The antigen it binds to is not known. No base quality information exists; no much larger clone differs at one position.

Sequencing was carried out using PBMCs or T cells enriched from blood (not recorded which). This clonotype originated in a woman under 30 with acute COVID-19. This chain joins TRBV30 to TRBJ2-1, with no D gene named confidently. The sequence in DNA is TGTGCCTGGAGTACAAGCAATGAGCAGTTCTTC. It is translated as CAWSTSNEQFF.